The source of this T cell receptor beta chain is a study of T cells in Graves' hyperthyroidism and ophthalmopathy. Study as a whole: Staff took peripheral blood when the initial diagnosis was made, before any treatment began. Study-wide findings and caveats: Separation of ophthalmopathy from stable hyperthyroidism was achieved by a 13 V-J model.

On this clonotype: Antigen specificity is unknown. Possible read error: a much larger clone is one base away.

RNA transcripts were the template for amplifying TCR beta CDR3 regions. HTBI primers were employed in a first-round RT-PCR of the TCR CDR3. In TCRdb, the multiplex PCR reads were re-called with MiXCR into one record per CDR3 protein. The data show hundreds of thousands of distinct CDR3 sequences, about 14% seen once. In germline, CDR1 is MDHEN, CDR2 SYDVKM. The CDR3 consists of 15 residues. The sequenced sample was blood. This TCR was sampled from a woman in her forties or fifties with Graves' ophthalmopathy. This chain links TRBV28 with TRBJ2-5; D call uncertain. CDR3 sequence: CASSLGRRAQETQHF. The CDR3 DNA follows: TGTGCCAGCAGTTTAGGCAGGCGCGCCCAAGAGACCCAGCACTTC. Full variable domain (rest looked up from reference TRBV28 and TRBJ2-5): DVKVTQSSRYLVKRTGEKVFLECVQDMDHENMFWYRQDPGLGLRLIYFSYDVKMKEKGDIPEGYSVSREKKERFSLILESASTNQTSMYLCASSLGRRAQETQHFGPGTRLLVL.